This record concerns one T cell receptor beta chain sequence. The target of this receptor is not known. No much larger clone exists at a distance of one base, and base qualities are not known. The germline V and J ends show losses of 6 bases and 5 bases respectively, and no gene match explains 9 bases of the junction. Via the germline V gene (reference sequence), CDR1 is LNHDA and CDR2 SQIVND. Taken from cysteine to phenylalanine, the CDR3 has 16 residues. The retained sequence is limited to the CDR3, 48 bases, with the frame set at the first base. These data originate in a study of blood T cell repertoires in COVID-19 (dated by TCRdb to the early 2020s). In terms of the full investigation: Collaborator samples came from the United States, Italy and Spain and covered acute and convalescent phases of COVID-19. HLA class I and class II types, where available, came from metadata supplied by the sample provider rather than from assay-based typing. The sample metadata nearly always contained a de-identified subject ID, COVID-19 status, age in years and sex. The material from the prospective study consisted of cDNA or gDNA derived from T cells, B-cell-depleted T cells, or PBMCs. Subjects who had been exposed to COVID-19, were actively infected with it, or had recovered from it provided the deeply sampled blood TCRbeta repertoires that made up the dataset. The repertoires were released in a freely available public database intended as a resource for research on the immune response to SARS-CoV-2. Samples came from the ongoing ImmuneRACE study (first 160 participants) plus 1,254 subjects from 6 global collaborators.

TCRbeta CDR3 regions were amplified from genomic DNA by means of the immunoSEQ Assay, a bias-controlled multiplex PCR. On the authors' methods: The number of nucleated cells in each sample was estimated by amplification of reference gene primers within the assay. Sequence reads were collapsed and filtered to measure the absolute abundance of every unique TCRbeta CDR3 rearrangement. For each sample, productive Simpson clonality was calculated as the square root of Simpson's diversity index over productive rearrangements. TCRdb took this table from immuneACCESS and kept in-frame rearrangements with V and J called. Such tables lack part of the clones; where checked against another copy, unresolved V genes explain under half of the gap, and the rest is unexplained. V and J calls and clone size follow that table, whereas D and trimming were derived from the DNA. Present in this sample are around 380,000 clones, roughly 86% of which were seen just once. The ten biggest clones cover approximately 1.2% of the sample.

Enrolling through a virtual design, the prospective study's participants ranged in age from about 18 to 89 years and lived across 20 to 25 United States geographic areas. Cohort assignment in the prospective study relied on participant-reported clinical history from a screening survey and a study questionnaire. Recovered participants in ImmuneRACE Cohort 3 were defined as having two consecutive negative NP/OP PCR tests, clearance from a healthcare professional, or resolution of symptoms. In the prospective study, mobile phlebotomists collected whole blood, serum and a nasopharyngeal or oropharyngeal swab from each participant. Over an approximately two-month period, participants in the prospective study had the option of providing additional blood draws and questionnaires. Blood samples from the prospective study were shipped frozen or at room temperature prior to DNA extraction. Study-wide findings and limitations: The amount of clinical and demographic metadata varied by source and participant and was provided uncurated.

The V and J genes are TRBV19 and TRBJ1-5; TRBD1 fits 11 bases in the junction. The sample comprised PBMCs or T cells enriched from blood (not recorded which). This clonotype originated in a man aged 25-45 years who had recovered from COVID-19. CDR3 loop: CASSLWTGGSYQPQHF. The DNA is TGTGCCAGTAGCCTCTGGACAGGGGGCTCGTATCAGCCCCAGCATTTT.